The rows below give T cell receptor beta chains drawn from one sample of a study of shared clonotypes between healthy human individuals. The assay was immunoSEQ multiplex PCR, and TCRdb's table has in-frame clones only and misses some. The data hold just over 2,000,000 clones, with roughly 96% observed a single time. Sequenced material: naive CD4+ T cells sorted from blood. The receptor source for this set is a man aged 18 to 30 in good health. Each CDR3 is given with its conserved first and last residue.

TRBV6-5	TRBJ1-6	CASSSVPANPLHF
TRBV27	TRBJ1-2	CASSSQTGLYTF
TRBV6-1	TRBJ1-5	CASSEVGGSNQPQHF
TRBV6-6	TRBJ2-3	CASSLPPADTQYF
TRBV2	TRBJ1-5	CASSGTLSNQPQHF
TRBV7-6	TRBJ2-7	CASSSASGLAVREQYF
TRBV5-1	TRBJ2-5	CASSLGKVPSGGQETQYF
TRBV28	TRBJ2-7	CASSLGTGGPTYEQYF
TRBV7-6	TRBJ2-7	CASSLVARDPFSSEQYF
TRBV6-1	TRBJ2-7	CASSASGTGPYEQYF
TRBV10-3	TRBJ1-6	CAIRDGTDSPLHF
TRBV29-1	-	CSVGQQETQYF
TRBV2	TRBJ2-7	CASTGGTSYEQYF
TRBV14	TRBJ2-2	CASSQVVSTGELFF
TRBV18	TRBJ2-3	CASSPATDTQYF
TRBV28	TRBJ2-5	CASSSPPGRWETQYF
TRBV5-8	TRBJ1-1	CASSLDRGTEAFF
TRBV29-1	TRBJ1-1	CSVTPNTEAFF
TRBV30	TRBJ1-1	CACRVLKKLVSTEAFF
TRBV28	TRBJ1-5	CASSFYGTGVVQGNQPQHF
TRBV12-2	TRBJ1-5	CASLLPDNQPQHF
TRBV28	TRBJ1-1	CASSGVQAVNTEAFF
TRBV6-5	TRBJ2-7	CASSRGQGKFFEQYF
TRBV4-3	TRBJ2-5	CASSQGLAGTQYF
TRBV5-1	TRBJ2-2	CASSLGLAGGLANTGELFF
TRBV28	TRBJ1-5	CASSFPAGLTEPQHF
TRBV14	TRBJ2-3	CASSRITGGTDTQYF
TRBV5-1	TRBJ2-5	CASSLEVSGTQYF
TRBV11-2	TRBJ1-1	CASSSTAAGPRGDTEAFF
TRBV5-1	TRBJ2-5	CASSLDRAETQYF